The 26 T cell receptor beta chains presented below share a single source sample, sequenced in a study of blood T cells in healthy people across ages. The authors ran a second PCR of about 6 to 11 cycles using a sample-barcoded 5' primer and a J-beta primer mix. MiXCR, applied by TCRdb to the 5' RACE reads, yields one record per CDR3 protein. The data show hundreds of thousands of distinct CDR3 sequences, around 24% seen once. This same sample was also taken into another study, of T cells of mothers and their children.

What was sequenced was blood. The receptor set was obtained from a boy aged 5-17 years in good health.

The J gene is TRBJ2-5, the V gene TRBV15; D unclear. The CDR3 contains 15 residues. Germline V gene lookup returns CDR1 LNHNV and CDR2 YYDKDF (reference sequence). V was trimmed by 0 bases and J by 0 bases, leaving 8 bases between them. The chain's CDR3 is CATSRDQGNQETQYF. CDR3 bases: TGTGCCACCAGCAGAGATCAAGGGAACCAAGAGACCCAGTACTTC.

This clonotype was seen more than once but under ten times. V gene TRBV6-2 or TRBV6-3 combines with J gene TRBJ2-5; D not resolved. Deletions cut 1 base from V and 3 bases from J, with 12 bases between. Per germline, CDR1 MNHEY and CDR2 SVGEGT. This CDR3 contains 15 residues. The CDR3 loop is CASSYYLPFEETQYF. The CDR3 DNA reads TGTGCCAGCAGTTACTACCTACCGTTCGAAGAGACCCAGTACTTC.

This clonotype was counted only a few times. This chain uses TRBV4-3 with TRBJ2-1; TRBD1 matches at 7 bases. Germline V CDR1 and CDR2: LGHNA, YSLEER. The CDR3 sequence is 15 residues long. Trimming at V came to 3 bases and at J to 6 bases, leaving 8 bases not matched to a gene. The CDR3 loop is CASSQDRDRLNEQFF. DNA for the CDR3: TGCGCCAGCAGCCAGGACCGGGACAGACTCAATGAGCAGTTCTTC.

This clonotype has more than one count but fewer than ten. The chain links TRBV29-1 to TRBJ1-2; D perhaps matches TRBD1 (6 bases). V was pared by 6 bases and J by 8 bases, with 13 bases between. The CDR3 covers 11 residues. CDR1 SQVTM and CDR2 ANQGSEA come from the germline V gene. The DNA of the CDR3 is TGCAGCGTGTCCCAGGGGATGGGCTACACCTTC. Protein product: CSVSQGMGYTF.

This clonotype was found a few times. The chain carries TRBV2 and TRBJ1-2, with D unresolved. Trimming left V 6 bases short and J 5 bases short, with 7 bases between. In germline, CDR1 is SNHLY, CDR2 FYNNEI. CDR3 length: 11 amino acids. The CDR3 here is CASSDLYGYTF. The DNA for the CDR3 is TGTGCCAGCAGCGATCTATATGGCTACACCTTC.

In its sample, this clonotype was seen a few times. V gene TRBV12-3 or TRBV12-4 combines with J gene TRBJ2-3; D uncertain. This CDR3 comprises 12 residues. Trimming left V 4 bases short and J 4 bases short, with 6 bases between. DNA of the CDR3: TGTGCCAGCAGTTGGACCCCAGATACGCAGTATTTT. Amino acids: CASSWTPDTQYF.

This clonotype was picked up a small number of times. The junction departs from the called germline gene at one end, perhaps through a read error. The chain uses TRBV27 and TRBJ2-1, with D unclear. Per the germline V gene, CDR1 is MNHEY and CDR2 is SMNVEV (reference sequence). This CDR3 is built from 17 residues. The CDR3 reads CASSLSSPGFSYNEQFF. CDR3 nucleotides: TGTGCCAGCAGCTTATCGAGCCCCGGGTTCTCCTACAATGAGCAGTTCTTC.

The genes are TRBV2 and TRBJ2-7, with unresolved D. The V end lost 6 bases, the J end lost 1 base, and 10 bases lay between the germline ends. The germline V gene encodes CDR1 SNHLY and CDR2 FYNNEI. The CDR3 consists of 13 residues. CDR3 nucleotide sequence: TGTGCCAGCAGATCGGACGCGTCCTACGAGCAGTACTTC. Its translation is CASRSDASYEQYF.

This clonotype was seen a handful of times. The gene calls are TRBV28 and TRBJ2-3; the D is unclear. The length of the CDR3 is 14 residues. Germline V gene sequence: CDR1 MDHEN, CDR2 SYDVKM. The V end lost 2 bases, the J end lost 14 bases, and 20 bases lay between the germline ends. The chain's CDR3 is CASSLNSQLRALYF. The CDR3, as DNA: TGTGCCAGCAGTTTAAATAGTCAGCTCCGGGCCCTGTATTTT.

The chain employs TRBV5-1 and TRBJ2-5; D is unresolved. TRBJ2-1 explains the end of the DNA better; the J call may be wrong. This CDR3 has 15 amino acids. CDR1 is SGHRS and CDR2 is YFSETQ in the germline V gene. CDR3 region: CASSLESIPIFEQFF. The DNA for the CDR3 is TGCGCCAGCAGCTTGGAGTCCATCCCCATTTTCGAGCAGTTCTTC.

The V and J genes are TRBV5-1 and TRBJ2-1, with a possible D match to TRBD2 (7 bases). The CDR3 length is 15 residues. V lost 4 bases and J 2 bases, leaving 13 bases between the germline ends. Germline V CDR1 and CDR2: SGHRS, YFSETQ. The CDR3 sequence: CASSASGTTYNEQFF. The CDR3 nucleotides read TGCGCCAGCAGCGCAAGCGGGACAACCTACAATGAGCAGTTCTTC.

The rearrangement uses TRBV5-4 and TRBJ1-2, with D possibly matching TRBD1 (6 bases). V was trimmed by 1 base and J by 5 bases, leaving 27 bases between them. The CDR3 length is 19 residues. Germline CDR1 reads SGHNT; CDR2 reads YYREEE (reference sequence). CDR3 DNA sequence: TGTGCCAGCAGCTTGAAAACAGGGTGGGAGCGGGGCCTACCGTATGGCTACACCTTC. Translated: CASSLKTGWERGLPYGYTF.

This clonotype has more than one count but fewer than ten. V usage is TRBV10-3 and J usage is TRBJ2-3; D is unresolved. The CDR3 is made up of 14 amino acids. CDR1 and CDR2 (germline): ENHRY, SYGVKD. The V and J ends lost 0 bases and 0 bases respectively, with 4 bases between them. The CDR3 here is CAISESGSTDTQYF. DNA for the CDR3: TGTGCCATCAGTGAGTCCGGGAGCACAGATACGCAGTATTTT.

V is TRBV29-1 and J is TRBJ2-1, with 9 bases that match TRBD1. CDR1 SQVTM and CDR2 ANQGSEA come from the germline V gene. V lost 6 bases, J lost 7 bases, and 10 bases stayed unmatched. The CDR3 covers 14 residues. In nucleotides, the CDR3 is TGCAGCGTGTTGGGACAGGGCTTAACGAATGAGCAGTTCTTC. It is translated as CSVLGQGLTNEQFF.

The rearrangement links TRBV29-1 to TRBJ2-5; D not resolved. In germline, CDR1 is SQVTM, CDR2 ANQGSEA. The V gene lost 3 bases and the J gene lost 4 bases, with 9 bases spanning the gap. The CDR3 runs to 12 residues. This CDR3 is CSVDRQRETQYF. In DNA, the CDR3 is TGCAGCGTTGACAGGCAGAGAGAGACCCAGTACTTC.

In its sample, this clonotype was seen a few times. V gene TRBV19 combines with J gene TRBJ2-5; D is uncertain. CDR3 size: 12 residues. V was clipped by 3 bases and J by 5 bases, with 7 bases between them. Germline CDR1 reads LNHDA; CDR2 reads SQIVND (reference sequence). CDR3 residues: CASSMNSETQYF. Here the CDR3 DNA reads TGTGCCAGTAGTATGAACTCGGAGACCCAGTACTTC.

V usage is TRBV6-1 and J usage is TRBJ2-7; D remains ambiguous. CDR1 and CDR2 from the germline V gene are MNHNS and SASEGT. This CDR3 has 13 amino acids. V lost 2 bases, J lost 3 bases, and 8 bases lay in between. The CDR3 protein is CASSESLIYEQYF. The CDR3 bases are TGTGCCAGCAGTGAATCCCTGATCTACGAGCAGTACTTC.

Notes on this clonotype: Relative to the germline gene, one junction end is altered; a read error may explain this. The chain recombines TRBV28 with TRBJ2-2, with D possibly TRBD2 on 6 matching bases. The CDR3 has 16 amino acids. Looked up from germline, CDR1 is MDHEN and CDR2 is SYDVKM. The DNA for the CDR3 is TGTGCCAGCAGCCCCCGGGGGAGAGCGAACACCCGGGAGCTGTTTTTT. Protein sequence: CASSPRGRANTRELFF.

The chain links TRBV30 to TRBJ2-5, with D perhaps assigned TRBD1 or TRBD2 (5 bases each). The CDR3 length is 13 residues. Germline V gene sequence: CDR1 GTSNPN, CDR2 SVGIG (reference sequence). V was clipped by 0 bases and J by 4 bases, with 9 bases between them. The DNA of the CDR3 is TGTGCCTGGAGTGTAATTGGGGGAGAGACCCAGTACTTC. Translation gives CAWSVIGGETQYF.

The chain carries TRBV9 and TRBJ1-1, with no clear D. The germline V and J ends were trimmed by 3 bases and 5 bases, with 14 bases remaining between them. CDR1 SGDLS and CDR2 YYNGEE come from the germline V gene. This CDR3 spans 14 amino acids. The DNA for the CDR3 is TGTGCCAGCAGCGAAGACACGTTGGGGACTGAAGCTTTCTTT. Translation: CASSEDTLGTEAFF.

Regarding this clonotype: One end of the junction fails to match germline, which may point to a read error. The V and J genes are TRBV11-2 and TRBJ2-3, with D possibly TRBD2 on 6 matching bases. Per the germline V gene, CDR1 is SGHAT and CDR2 is FQNNGV. This CDR3 is built from 15 residues. CDR3 region: CASSLRDSWGDTPYF. In nucleotides, the CDR3 is TGTGCCAGCAGCTTACGGGACTCCTGGGGAGATACGCCGTATTTT. Variable domain in full (rest from reference TRBV11-2 and TRBJ2-3): EAGVAQSPRYKIIEKRQSVAFWCNPISGHATLYWYQQILGQGPKLLIQFQNNGVVDDSQLPKDRFSAERLKGVDSTLKIQPAKLEDSAVYLCASSLRDSWGDTPYFGPGTRLTVL.

This clonotype showed up just a few times. V and J are TRBV6-2 or TRBV6-3 and TRBJ2-3, with a weak D call TRBD1 (5 bases). Germline V CDR1 and CDR2: MNHEY, SVGEGT. V lost 10 bases and J 1 base, leaving 21 bases between the germline ends. CDR3 length: 16 amino acids. The chain's CDR3 is CATQDPGQGGTDTQYF. CDR3 DNA: TGTGCCACACAGGACCCCGGCCAAGGGGGCACAGATACGCAGTATTTT.

The chain couples TRBV7-2 to TRBJ2-1, with 12 bases matching TRBD2. Germline lookup yields CDR1 SGHTA and CDR2 FQGNSA. J was trimmed by 13 bases and V by 6 bases; bases with no gene match: 10. The CDR3 runs to 14 residues. CDR3 sequence: CASRTSGGGTDQFF. As DNA, the CDR3 is TGTGCCAGCAGGACTAGCGGGGGAGGGACCGATCAGTTCTTC.

The chain links TRBV7-9 to TRBJ1-1, with D hard to call. V lost 5 bases and J lost 4, with 8 bases in between. Germline values: CDR1 SEHNR, CDR2 FQNEAQ (reference sequence). The CDR3 consists of 12 residues. The CDR3 is CASSLPGTEAFF. DNA of the CDR3: TGTGCCAGCAGCCTGCCTGGCACTGAAGCTTTCTTT.

This clonotype was counted a few times. The V gene is TRBV4-2, the J gene TRBJ2-1, with 10 bases matching TRBD2. The V segment lost 1 base and the J segment 4 bases; nucleotides outside the gene matches: 7. The CDR3 loop spans 17 amino acids. Germline CDR1 reads LGHNA; CDR2 reads YNFKEQ. The CDR3 loop is CASSQGRAGGRYNEQFF. The CDR3 DNA is TGTGCCAGCAGCCAAGGACGAGCGGGAGGGAGATACAATGAGCAGTTCTTC.

This clonotype was counted only a few times. The chain has TRBV29-1 and TRBJ2-7; D may be TRBD1 (6 bases). V lost 3 bases, J lost 6 bases, and 15 bases lay in between. CDR3 length: 13 residues. CDR1 and CDR2 from the germline V gene are SQVTM and ANQGSEA. The CDR3 coding sequence is TGCAGCGTTGATTACAGGGAACGGGGCGAGCAGTACTTC. Translated, it gives CSVDYRERGEQYF.